This entry describes one TCR beta chain. The CDR3 has 18 amino acids. In the authors' workflow: Cell counts per sample came from amplifying reference gene primers. Some clones are missing from TCRdb's copy, which holds only in-frame ones; the method was immunoSEQ multiplex PCR. V and J calls and clone size are given by that table; D and trimming were obtained from the DNA. The sample carries about 200,000 clones, roughly 76% recorded once. The sample belongs to a study of blood T cell repertoires in COVID-19. Study details: The analysed material was cDNA or gDNA that came from T cells, B-cell-depleted T cells, or PBMCs.

This sequence was found in a human donor in a cohort sampled during active COVID-19. The sequenced sample was peripheral blood. This chain links TRBV21-1 with TRBJ2-2; the listed D gene, TRBD1, was not tested against the DNA. TRBV21-1 counts as a pseudogene. CDR3 in amino acids: CASSKVRGPEANTGELFF. Written as DNA, the CDR3 is TGTGCCAGCAGCAAAGTCAGGGGGCCAGAGGCGAACACCGGGGAGCTGTTTTTT.